This TCR beta chain is from a study of blood T cell repertoires in COVID-19. Sequencing used immunoSEQ multiplex PCR; TCRdb keeps in-frame clones, though not all of them. The data contain over 200,000 clones, approximately 84% of them singletons. As to this clone: The junction differs from germline at one of its ends, possibly a read error.

Germline V gene data show CDR1 as GTSNPN and CDR2 as SVGIG (reference sequence). The CDR3 has 13 residues. This TCR derives from a man between 18 and 35 years old who had recovered from COVID-19. The chain joins TRBV30 to TRBJ1-2, with TRBD1 as a possible D gene (5 bases). The specimen sequenced was PBMCs or T cells enriched from blood (not recorded which). CDR3 sequence: CAWRNRPPLRPAF. The CDR3 nucleotides read TGTGCCTGGAGGAACAGGCCCCCGCTACGTCCAGCCTTC.